This TCR beta chain was recovered during a study of shared clonotypes between healthy human individuals. The CDR3 consists of 13 residues. V lost 3 bases, J lost 2 bases, and 8 bases lay in between. CDR1 is SGHTA and CDR2 is FQGNSA in the germline V gene. Assay used: immunoSEQ multiplex PCR; TCRdb lists only in-frame clones, some missing. Of about 460,000 clones listed, 70% to 80% are singletons. The rearrangement joins TRBV7-2 to TRBJ2-7; tentatively, D is TRBD2 (6 bases). This TCR was recovered from a woman in her 40s in good health. Some clones in this sample may be carry-over from other donors' samples. The sequenced sample was PBMCs. The CDR3 sequence: CASSFSGTYEQYF. CDR3 DNA sequence: TGTGCCAGCAGCTTTAGCGGTACCTACGAGCAGTACTTC. The full variable domain, with the rest looked up from reference TRBV7-2 and TRBJ2-7, is GAGVSQSPSNKVTEKGKDVELRCDPISGHTALYWYRQSLGQGLEFLIYFQGNSAPDKSGLPSDRFSAERTGGSVSTLTIQRTQQEDSAVYLCASSFSGTYEQYFGPGTRLTVT.